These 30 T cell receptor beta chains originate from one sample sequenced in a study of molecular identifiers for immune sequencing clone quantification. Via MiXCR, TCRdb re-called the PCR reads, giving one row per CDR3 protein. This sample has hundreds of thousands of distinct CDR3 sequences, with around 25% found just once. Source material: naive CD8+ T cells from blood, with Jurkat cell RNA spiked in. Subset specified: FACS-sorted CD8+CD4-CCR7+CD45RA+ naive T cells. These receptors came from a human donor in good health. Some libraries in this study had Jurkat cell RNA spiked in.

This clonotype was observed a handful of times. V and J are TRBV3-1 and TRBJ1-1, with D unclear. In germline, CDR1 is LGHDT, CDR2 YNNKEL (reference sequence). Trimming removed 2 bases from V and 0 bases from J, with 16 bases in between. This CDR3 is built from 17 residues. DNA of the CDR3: TGTGCCAGCAGCCAAACTCTGAGGGTAGGCATGAACACTGAAGCTTTCTTT. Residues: CASSQTLRVGMNTEAFF. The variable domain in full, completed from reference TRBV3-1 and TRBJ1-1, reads DTAVSQTPKYLVTQMGNDKSIKCEQNLGHDTMYWYKQDSKKFLKIMFSYNNKELIINETVPNRFSPKSPDKAHLNLHINSLELGDSAVYFCASSQTLRVGMNTEAFFGQGTRLTVV.

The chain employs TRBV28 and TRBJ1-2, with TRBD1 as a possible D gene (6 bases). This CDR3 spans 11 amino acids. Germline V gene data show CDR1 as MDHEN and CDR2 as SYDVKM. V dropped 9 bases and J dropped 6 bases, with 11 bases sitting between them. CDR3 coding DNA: TGTGCCAGTCAACGGGGGCATGGCTACACCTTC. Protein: CASQRGHGYTF.

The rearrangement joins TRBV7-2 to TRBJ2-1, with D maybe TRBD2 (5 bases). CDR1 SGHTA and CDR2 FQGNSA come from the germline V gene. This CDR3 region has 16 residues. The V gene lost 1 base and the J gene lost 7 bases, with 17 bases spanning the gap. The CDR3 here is CASSLDEFSEGNEQFF. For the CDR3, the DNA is TGTGCCAGCAGCTTAGATGAGTTTTCTGAGGGTAATGAGCAGTTCTTC. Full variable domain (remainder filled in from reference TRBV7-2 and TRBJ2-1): GAGVSQSPSNKVTEKGKDVELRCDPISGHTALYWYRQSLGQGLEFLIYFQGNSAPDKSGLPSDRFSAERTGGSVSTLTIQRTQQEDSAVYLCASSLDEFSEGNEQFFGPGTRLTVL.

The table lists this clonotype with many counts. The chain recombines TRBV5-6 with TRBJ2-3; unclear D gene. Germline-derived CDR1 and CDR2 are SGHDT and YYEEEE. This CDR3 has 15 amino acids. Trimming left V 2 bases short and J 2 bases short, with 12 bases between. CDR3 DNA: TGTGCCAGCAGCTTTCAGAAATATCCCACAGATACGCAGTATTTT. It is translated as CASSFQKYPTDTQYF.

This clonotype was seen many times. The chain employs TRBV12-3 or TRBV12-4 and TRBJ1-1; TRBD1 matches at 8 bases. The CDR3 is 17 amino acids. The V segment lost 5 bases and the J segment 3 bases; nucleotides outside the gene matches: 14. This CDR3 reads CASSPTRGQEKDTEAFF. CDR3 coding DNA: TGTGCCAGCAGTCCGACTCGGGGACAGGAGAAGGACACTGAAGCTTTCTTT.

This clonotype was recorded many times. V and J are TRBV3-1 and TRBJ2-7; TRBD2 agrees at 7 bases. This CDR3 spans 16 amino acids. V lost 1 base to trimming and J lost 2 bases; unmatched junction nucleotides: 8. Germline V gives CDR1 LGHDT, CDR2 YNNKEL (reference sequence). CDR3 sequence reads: CASSQGLLAYPYEQYF. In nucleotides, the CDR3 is TGTGCCAGCAGCCAAGGACTACTAGCGTATCCCTACGAGCAGTACTTC.

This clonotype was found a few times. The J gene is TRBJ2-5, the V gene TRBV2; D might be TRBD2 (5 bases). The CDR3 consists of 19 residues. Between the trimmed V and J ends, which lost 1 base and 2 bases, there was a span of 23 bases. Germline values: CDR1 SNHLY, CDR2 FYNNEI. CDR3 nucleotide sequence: TGTGCCAGCAGTGAAGAGTTTGGGAAGGACTCGTGGTGGCAAGAGACCCAGTACTTC. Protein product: CASSEEFGKDSWWQETQYF.

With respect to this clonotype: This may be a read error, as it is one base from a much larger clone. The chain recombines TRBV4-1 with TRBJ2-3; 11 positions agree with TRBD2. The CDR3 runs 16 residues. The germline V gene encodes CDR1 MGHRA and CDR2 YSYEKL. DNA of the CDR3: TGCGCCAGCCGCCAAGAACTAGCGGGAGTATCTGATACGCAGTATTTT. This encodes CASRQELAGVSDTQYF.

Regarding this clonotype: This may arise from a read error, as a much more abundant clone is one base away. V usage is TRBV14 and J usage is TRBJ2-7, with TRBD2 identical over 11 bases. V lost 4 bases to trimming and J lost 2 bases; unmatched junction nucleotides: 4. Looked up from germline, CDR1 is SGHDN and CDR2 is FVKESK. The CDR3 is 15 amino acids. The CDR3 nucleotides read TGTGCCAGCAGCCGGGGACTAGCGGCCACCTACGAGCAGTACTTC. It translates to CASSRGLAATYEQYF.

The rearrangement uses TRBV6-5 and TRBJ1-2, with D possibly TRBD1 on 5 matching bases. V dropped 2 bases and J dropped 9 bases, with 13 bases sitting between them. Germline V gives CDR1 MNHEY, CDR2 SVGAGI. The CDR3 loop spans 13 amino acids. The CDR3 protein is CASSYATAASYTF. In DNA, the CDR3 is TGTGCCAGCAGTTACGCGACAGCCGCCAGCTACACCTTC.

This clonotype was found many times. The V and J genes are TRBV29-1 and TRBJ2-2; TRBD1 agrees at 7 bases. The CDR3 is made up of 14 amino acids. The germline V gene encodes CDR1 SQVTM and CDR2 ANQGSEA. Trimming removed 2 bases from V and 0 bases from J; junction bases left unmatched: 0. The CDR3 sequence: CSVEQGANTGELFF. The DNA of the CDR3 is TGCAGCGTTGAACAGGGGGCGAACACCGGGGAGCTGTTTTTT.

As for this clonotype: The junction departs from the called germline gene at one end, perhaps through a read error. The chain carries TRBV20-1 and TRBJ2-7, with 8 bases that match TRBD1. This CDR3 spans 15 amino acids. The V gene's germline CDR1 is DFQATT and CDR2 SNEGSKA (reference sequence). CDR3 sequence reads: CSADDRGQAYYGQYF. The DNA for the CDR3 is TGCAGTGCTGACGACCGGGGACAGGCTTACTACGGGCAGTACTTC.

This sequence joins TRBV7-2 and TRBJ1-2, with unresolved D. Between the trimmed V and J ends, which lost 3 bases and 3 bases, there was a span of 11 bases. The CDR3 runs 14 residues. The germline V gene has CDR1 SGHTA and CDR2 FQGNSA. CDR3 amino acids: CASSFVEKHYGYTF. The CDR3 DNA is TGTGCCAGCAGCTTCGTTGAAAAGCACTATGGCTACACCTTC.

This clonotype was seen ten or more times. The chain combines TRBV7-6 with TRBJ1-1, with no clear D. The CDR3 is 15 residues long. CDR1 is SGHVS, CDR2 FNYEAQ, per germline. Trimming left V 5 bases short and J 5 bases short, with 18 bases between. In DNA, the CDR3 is TGTGCCAGCAGCCCCCAAGGTCCCGGGTGGACTGAAGCTTTCTTT. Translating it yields CASSPQGPGWTEAFF.

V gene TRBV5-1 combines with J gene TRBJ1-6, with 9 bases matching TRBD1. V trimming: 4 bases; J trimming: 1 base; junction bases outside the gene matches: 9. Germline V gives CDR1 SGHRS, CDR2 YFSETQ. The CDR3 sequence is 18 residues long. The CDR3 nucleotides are TGCGCCAGCAGCCCCGAGGGACAGGGAAGGTCCTATAATTCACCCCTCCACTTT. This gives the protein CASSPEGQGRSYNSPLHF.

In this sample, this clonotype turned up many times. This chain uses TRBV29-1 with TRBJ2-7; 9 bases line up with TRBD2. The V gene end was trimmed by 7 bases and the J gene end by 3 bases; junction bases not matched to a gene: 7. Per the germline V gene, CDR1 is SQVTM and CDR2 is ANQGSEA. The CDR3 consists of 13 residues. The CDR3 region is CSAGGGADYEQYF. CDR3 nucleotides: TGCAGCGCAGGCGGGGGGGCAGACTACGAGCAGTACTTC.

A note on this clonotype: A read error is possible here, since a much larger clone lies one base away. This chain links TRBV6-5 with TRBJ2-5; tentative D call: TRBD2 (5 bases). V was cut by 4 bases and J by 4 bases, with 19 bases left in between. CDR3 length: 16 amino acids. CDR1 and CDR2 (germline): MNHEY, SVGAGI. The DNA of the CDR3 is TGTGCCAGCAGTTGCGGGCCCATGCCACGTGGAGAGACCCAGTACTTC. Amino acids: CASSCGPMPRGETQYF.

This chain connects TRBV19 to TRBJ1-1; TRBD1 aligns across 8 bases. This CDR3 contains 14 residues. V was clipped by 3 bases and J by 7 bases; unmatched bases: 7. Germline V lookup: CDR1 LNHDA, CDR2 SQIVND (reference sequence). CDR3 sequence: CASSIQGAKGEAFF. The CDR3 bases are TGTGCCAGTAGTATTCAGGGGGCGAAGGGTGAAGCTTTCTTT. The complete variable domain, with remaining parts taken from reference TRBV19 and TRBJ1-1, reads DGGITQSPKYLFRKEGQNVTLSCEQNLNHDAMYWYRQDPGQGLRLIYYSQIVNDFQKGDIAEGYSVSREKKESFPLTVTSAQKNPTAFYLCASSIQGAKGEAFFGQGTRLTVV.

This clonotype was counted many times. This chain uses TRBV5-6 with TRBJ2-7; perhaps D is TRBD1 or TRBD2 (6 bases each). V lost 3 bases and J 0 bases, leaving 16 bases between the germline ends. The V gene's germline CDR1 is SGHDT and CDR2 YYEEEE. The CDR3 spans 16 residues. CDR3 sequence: CASSSGEGDPSYEQYF. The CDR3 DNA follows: TGTGCCAGCAGCTCGGGAGAGGGGGACCCCTCCTACGAGCAGTACTTC.

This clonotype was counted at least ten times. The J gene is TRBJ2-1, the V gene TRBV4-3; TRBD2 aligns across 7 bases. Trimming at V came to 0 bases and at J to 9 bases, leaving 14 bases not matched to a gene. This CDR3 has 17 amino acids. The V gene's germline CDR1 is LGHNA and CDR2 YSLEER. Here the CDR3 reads CASSQDQTGLPGSEQFF. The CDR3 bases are TGCGCCAGCAGCCAAGATCAAACGGGACTACCGGGTTCTGAGCAGTTCTTC.

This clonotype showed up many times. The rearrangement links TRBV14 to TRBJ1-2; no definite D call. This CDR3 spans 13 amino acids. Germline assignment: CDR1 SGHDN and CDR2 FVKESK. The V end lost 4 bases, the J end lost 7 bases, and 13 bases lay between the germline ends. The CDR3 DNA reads TGTGCCAGCAGCCTCACACGAGGTAGTGGCTACACCTTC. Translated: CASSLTRGSGYTF.

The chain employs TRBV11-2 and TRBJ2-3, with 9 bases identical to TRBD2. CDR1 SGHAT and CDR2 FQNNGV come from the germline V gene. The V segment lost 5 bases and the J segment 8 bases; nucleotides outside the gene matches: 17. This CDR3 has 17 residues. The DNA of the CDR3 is TGTGCCAGCAGCCCTCCTTATGGGACTAGCTCCGCAGGTACGCAGTATTTT. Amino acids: CASSPPYGTSSAGTQYF.

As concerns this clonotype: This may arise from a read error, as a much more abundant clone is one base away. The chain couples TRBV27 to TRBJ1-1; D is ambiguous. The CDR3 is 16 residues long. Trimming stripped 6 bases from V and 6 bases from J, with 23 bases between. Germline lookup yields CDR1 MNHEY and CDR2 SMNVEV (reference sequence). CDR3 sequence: CASSITGRRGDAEAFF. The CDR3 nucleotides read TGTGCCAGCAGCATCACCGGCAGGCGGGGAGACGCTGAAGCTTTCTTT.

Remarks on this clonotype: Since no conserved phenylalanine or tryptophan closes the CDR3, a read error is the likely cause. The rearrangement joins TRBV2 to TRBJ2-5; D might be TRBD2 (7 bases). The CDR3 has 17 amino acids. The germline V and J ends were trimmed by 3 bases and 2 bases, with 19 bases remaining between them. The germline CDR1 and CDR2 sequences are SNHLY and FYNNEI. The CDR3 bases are TGTGCCAGCAGTGAGCCCCCTGCGGGGGCCTTGCAAGAGACCCAGTACCTC. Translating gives CASSEPPAGALQETQYL.

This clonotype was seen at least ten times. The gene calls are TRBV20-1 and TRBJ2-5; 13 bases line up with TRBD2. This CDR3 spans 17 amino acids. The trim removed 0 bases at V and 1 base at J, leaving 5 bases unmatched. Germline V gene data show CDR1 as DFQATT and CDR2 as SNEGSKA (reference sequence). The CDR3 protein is CSARDRLAGGFQETQYF. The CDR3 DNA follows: TGCAGTGCTAGAGATCGACTAGCGGGGGGTTTCCAAGAGACCCAGTACTTC.

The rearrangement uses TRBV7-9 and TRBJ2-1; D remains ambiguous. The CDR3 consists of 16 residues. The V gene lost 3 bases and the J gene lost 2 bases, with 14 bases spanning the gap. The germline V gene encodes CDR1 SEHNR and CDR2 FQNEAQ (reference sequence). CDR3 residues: CASSLGVMGTYNEQFF. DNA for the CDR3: TGTGCCAGCAGCTTGGGTGTTATGGGCACCTACAATGAGCAGTTCTTC. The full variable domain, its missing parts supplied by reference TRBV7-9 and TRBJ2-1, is DTGVSQNPRHKITKRGQNVTFRCDPISEHNRLYWYRQTLGQGPEFLTYFQNEAQLEKSRLLSDRFSAERPKGSFSTLEIQRTEQGDSAMYLCASSLGVMGTYNEQFFGPGTRLTVL.

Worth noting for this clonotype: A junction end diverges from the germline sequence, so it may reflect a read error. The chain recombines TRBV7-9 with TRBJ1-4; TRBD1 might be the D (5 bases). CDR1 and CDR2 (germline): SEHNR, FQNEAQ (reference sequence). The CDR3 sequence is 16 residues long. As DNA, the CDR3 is TGTGCCAGCAGCCCACCCGATGGGGGGGAAAATGAAAAACAGTTTTTT. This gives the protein CASSPPDGGENEKQFF.

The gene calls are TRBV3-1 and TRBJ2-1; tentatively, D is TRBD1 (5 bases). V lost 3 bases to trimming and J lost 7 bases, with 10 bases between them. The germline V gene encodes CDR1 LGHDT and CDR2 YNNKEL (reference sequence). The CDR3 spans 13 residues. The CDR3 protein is CASSHTRANEQFF. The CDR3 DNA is TGTGCCAGCAGCCACACCAGGGCGAATGAGCAGTTCTTC.

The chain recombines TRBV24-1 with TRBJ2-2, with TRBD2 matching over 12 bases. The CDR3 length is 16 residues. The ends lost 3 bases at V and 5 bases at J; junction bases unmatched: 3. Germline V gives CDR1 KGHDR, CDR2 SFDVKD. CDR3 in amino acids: CATSDPTSGGTGELFF. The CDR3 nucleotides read TGTGCCACCAGTGATCCAACTAGCGGGGGGACCGGGGAGCTGTTTTTT.

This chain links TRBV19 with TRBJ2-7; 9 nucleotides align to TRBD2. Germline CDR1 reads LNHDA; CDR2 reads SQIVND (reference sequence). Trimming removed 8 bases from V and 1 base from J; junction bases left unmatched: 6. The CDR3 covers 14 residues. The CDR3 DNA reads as TGTGCCAGTTCCCAAAGCGGGAGGTCCTACGAGCAGTACTTC. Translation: CASSQSGRSYEQYF.